The clone carrying this TCR beta chain was counted ten times or more. This record belongs to a study of blood T cell repertoires in COVID-19. Seattle patient enrollment occurred during active infection, with longitudinal follow-up thereafter. The CDR3 consists of 15 residues. The V gene's germline CDR1 is LGHNA and CDR2 YNFKEQ. The trim removed 4 bases at V and 2 bases at J, leaving 3 bases unmatched. Clones were sequenced by immunoSEQ multiplex PCR, and TCRdb holds only the in-frame ones, with some missing. Of about 270,000 clones listed, roughly nine tenths are singletons. The TCR originated in a woman in her 30s with COVID-19, enrolled during active disease. Sequencing used peripheral blood. The J gene is TRBJ1-3, the V gene TRBV4-2, with TRBD1 matching over 9 bases. The CDR3 sequence: CASSLRQGAGNTIYF. The CDR3 DNA follows: TGTGCCAGCAGCCTTCGACAGGGGGCTGGAAACACCATATATTTT.